The clone carrying this T cell receptor (beta chain) appeared a few times. Its antigen is not known. Sequenced by immunoSEQ multiplex PCR; TCRdb stores in-frame clones only, minus some. Among approximately 89,000 clones, over 80% were seen once, and the ten largest hold 10% to 15%. All trial patients relapsed after autologous stem cell transplantation. V lost 3 bases and J 0 bases, leaving 12 bases between the germline ends. CDR1 is SGHAT and CDR2 is FQDESV in the germline V gene (reference sequence). The CDR3 covers 16 residues. The data stem from a study of PD-1 blockade in classical Hodgkin lymphoma. About the research overall: A 3 mg/kg intravenous dose of nivolumab was received by patients every 2 weeks. Regarding the study as a whole: Significantly greater TCR diversity emerged by C4D1 in CD4+ cells but not CD8+ cells. Individuals initiating nivolumab under 1 year after ASCT were excluded.

The V and J genes are TRBV11-1 and TRBJ2-1; D is possibly TRBD2 (5 bases). The sequence derives from a human donor with classical Hodgkin lymphoma. The sample was peripheral blood mononuclear cells (PBMCs), taken at baseline. The CDR3 DNA reads TGTGCCAGCAGCTTGAATCCGGGGAGCTCCTACAATGAGCAGTTCTTC. Amino acids: CASSLNPGSSYNEQFF.